This T cell receptor (beta chain) was retrieved from a study of blood T cell repertoires in COVID-19. Study information: T cells, B-cell-depleted T cells, or PBMCs provided the cDNA or gDNA that served as material.

Self-reported history from a screening survey and questionnaire set each donor's cohort. Concerning this clone itself: Other nucleotide sequences in the sample specify the same CDR3.

Profiled with immunoSEQ multiplex PCR; TCRdb holds only in-frame clones, not every one. This table has some 210,000 clones, over 80% appearing once. CDR1 and CDR2 (germline): SGDLS, YYNGEE. V lost 0 bases to trimming and J lost 4 bases, with 12 bases between them. The CDR3 covers 15 residues. The material sequenced was PBMCs or T cells enriched from blood (not recorded which). V and J are TRBV9 and TRBJ2-3; TRBD1 might be the D (6 bases). This TCR derives from a man aged 18 to 30 with acute COVID-19. CDR3 sequence reads: CASSVGGRGADTQYF. CDR3 DNA sequence: TGTGCCAGCAGCGTAGGGGGCAGGGGCGCAGATACGCAGTATTTT.